This paragraph reports one TCR beta chain. Its target is not known. The CDR3 sequence is 18 residues long. With 4 bases clipped from V and 2 bases from J, the junction kept 11 bases outside the gene matches. The V gene's germline CDR1 is DFQATT and CDR2 SNEGSKA (reference sequence). The data belong to a study of blood T cells in healthy people across ages. Across the whole study: The capture of about one barcoded beta molecule per two T cells was achieved by template switching. Study results and limitations: Diversity was estimated from one million T cells, and these estimates were considered underestimates.

Through a sample-barcoded 5' primer and a J-beta primer mix, a second PCR was run for roughly 6 to 12 cycles. TCRdb re-derived calls from the 5' RACE reads in MiXCR, one entry per CDR3 protein. The sample lists approximately 800,000 distinct CDR3 sequences; approximately 25% were seen once. These data also featured in a second study, about T cells of mothers and their children.

Sequenced sample: blood. This sequence was found in a boy younger than 18 in good health. The rearrangement links TRBV20-1 to TRBJ2-6; 10 bases match TRBD1. The CDR3 nucleotides read TGCAGTGCTACCGACCCGGACAGGGGGTGGACTGGGGCCAACGTCCTGACTTTC. Its protein product is CSATDPDRGWTGANVLTF.